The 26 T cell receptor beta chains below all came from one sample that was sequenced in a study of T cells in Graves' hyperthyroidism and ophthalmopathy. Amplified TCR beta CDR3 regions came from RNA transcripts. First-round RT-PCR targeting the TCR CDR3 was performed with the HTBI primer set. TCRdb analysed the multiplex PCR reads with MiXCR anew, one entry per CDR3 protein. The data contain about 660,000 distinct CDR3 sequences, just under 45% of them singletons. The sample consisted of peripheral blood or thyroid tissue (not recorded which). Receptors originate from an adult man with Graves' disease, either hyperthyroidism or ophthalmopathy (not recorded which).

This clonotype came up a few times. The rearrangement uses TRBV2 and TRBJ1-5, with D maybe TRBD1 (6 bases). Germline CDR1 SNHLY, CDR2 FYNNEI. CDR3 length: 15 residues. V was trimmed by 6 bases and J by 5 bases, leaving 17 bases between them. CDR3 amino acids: CASSQDWGADQPQHF. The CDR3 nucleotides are TGTGCCAGCAGCCAAGATTGGGGGGCGGATCAGCCCCAGCATTTT.

CDR3 bases: TGCAGCTTGGATCTGGGGCAACGGGGCTACACCTTC. Its protein is CSLDLGQRGYTF. V is TRBV29-1 and J is TRBJ1-2, with D possibly matching TRBD1 (5 bases). Germline V gives CDR1 SQVTM, CDR2 ANQGSEA. The CDR3 is 12 residues long. The ends were cut back, 8 bases at V and 8 bases at J, with 18 bases in the middle. The full variable domain, with the rest looked up from reference TRBV29-1 and TRBJ1-2, is SAVISQKPSRDICQRGTSLTIQCQVDSQVTMMFWYRQQPGQSLTLIATANQGSEATYESGFVIDKFPISRPNLTFSTLTVSNMSPEDSSIYLCSLDLGQRGYTFGSGTRLTVV.

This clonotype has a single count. The CDR3 coding sequence is TGTGCCAGCAGCTTCCGAGGACAGGGTGTCCTCCCAGATACGCAGTATTTT. Translation gives CASSFRGQGVLPDTQYF. J is TRBJ2-3 and V is TRBV7-9; 8 nucleotides align to TRBD1. The CDR3 sequence is 17 residues long. CDR1 and CDR2 from the germline V gene are SEHNR and FQNEAQ (reference sequence). V gave up 3 bases and J gave up 4 bases; unmatched junction bases: 12.

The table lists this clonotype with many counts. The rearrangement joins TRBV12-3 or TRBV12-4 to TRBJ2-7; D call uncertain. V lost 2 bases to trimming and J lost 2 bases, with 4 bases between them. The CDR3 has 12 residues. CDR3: CASSLLTYEQYF. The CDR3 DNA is TGTGCCAGCAGTTTATTGACCTACGAGCAGTACTTC.

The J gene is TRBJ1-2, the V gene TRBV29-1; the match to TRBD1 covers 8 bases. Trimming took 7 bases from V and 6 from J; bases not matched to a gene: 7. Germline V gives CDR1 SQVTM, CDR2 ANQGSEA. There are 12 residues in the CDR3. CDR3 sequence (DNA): TGCAGCGGCGACAGGGGCTCTGATGGCTACACCTTC. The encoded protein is CSGDRGSDGYTF.

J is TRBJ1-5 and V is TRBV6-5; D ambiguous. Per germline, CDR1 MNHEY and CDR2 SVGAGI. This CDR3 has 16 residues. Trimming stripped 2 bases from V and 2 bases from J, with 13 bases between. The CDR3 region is CASSYQGSRGNQPQHF. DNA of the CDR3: TGTGCCAGCAGTTACCAAGGCTCGCGTGGCAATCAGCCCCAGCATTTT.

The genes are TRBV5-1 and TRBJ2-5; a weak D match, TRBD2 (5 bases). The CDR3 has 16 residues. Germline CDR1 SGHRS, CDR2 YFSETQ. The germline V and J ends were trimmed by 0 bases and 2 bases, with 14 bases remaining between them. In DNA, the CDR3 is TGCGCCAGCAGCTTGGCGGCAGGAGGTATGCAAGAGACCCAGTACTTC. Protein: CASSLAAGGMQETQYF. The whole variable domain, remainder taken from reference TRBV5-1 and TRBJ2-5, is KAGVTQTPRYLIKTRGQQVTLSCSPISGHRSVSWYQQTPGQGLQFLFEYFSETQRNKGNFPGRFSGRQFSNSRSEMNVSTLELGDSALYLCASSLAAGGMQETQYFGPGTRLLVL.

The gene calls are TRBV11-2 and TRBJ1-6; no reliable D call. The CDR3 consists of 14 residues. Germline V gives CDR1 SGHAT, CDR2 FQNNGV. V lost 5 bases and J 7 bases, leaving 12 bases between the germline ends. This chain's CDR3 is CASSPRVGNSPLHF. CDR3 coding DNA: TGTGCCAGCAGCCCTAGGGTGGGGAATTCACCCCTCCACTTT.

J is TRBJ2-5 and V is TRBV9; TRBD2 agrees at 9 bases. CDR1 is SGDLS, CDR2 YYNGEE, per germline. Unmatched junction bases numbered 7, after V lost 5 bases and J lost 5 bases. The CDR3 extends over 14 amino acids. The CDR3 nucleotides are TGTGCCAGCAGTCAGCTAGCGGGAATGGAGACCCAGTACTTC. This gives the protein CASSQLAGMETQYF.

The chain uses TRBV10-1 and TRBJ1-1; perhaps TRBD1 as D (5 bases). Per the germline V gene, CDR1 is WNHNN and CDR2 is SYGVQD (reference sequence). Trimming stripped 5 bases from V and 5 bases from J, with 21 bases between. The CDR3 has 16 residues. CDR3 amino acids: CASSPLRAVDGTEAFF. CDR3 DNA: TGCGCCAGCAGTCCACTCAGGGCGGTTGATGGGACTGAAGCTTTCTTT.

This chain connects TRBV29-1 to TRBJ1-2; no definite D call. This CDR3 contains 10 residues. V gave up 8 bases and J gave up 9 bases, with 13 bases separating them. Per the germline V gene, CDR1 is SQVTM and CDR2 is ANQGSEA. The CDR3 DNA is TGCAGCCAAGATGGGGATAGCTACACCTTC. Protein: CSQDGDSYTF.

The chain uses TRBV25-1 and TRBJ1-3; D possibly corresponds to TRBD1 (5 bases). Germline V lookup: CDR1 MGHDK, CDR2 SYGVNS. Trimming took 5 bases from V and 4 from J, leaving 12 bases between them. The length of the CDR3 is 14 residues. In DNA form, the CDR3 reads TGTGCCAGCAGTTACGCAGGGCCCGGAAACACCATATATTTT. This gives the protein CASSYAGPGNTIYF.

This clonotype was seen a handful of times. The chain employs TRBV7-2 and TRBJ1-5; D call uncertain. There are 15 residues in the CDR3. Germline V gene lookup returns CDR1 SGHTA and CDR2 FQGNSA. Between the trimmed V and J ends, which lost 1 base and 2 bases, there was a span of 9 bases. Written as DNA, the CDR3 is TGTGCCAGCAGCTTAGGGAGGCCCGGCAATCAGCCCCAGCATTTT. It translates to CASSLGRPGNQPQHF.

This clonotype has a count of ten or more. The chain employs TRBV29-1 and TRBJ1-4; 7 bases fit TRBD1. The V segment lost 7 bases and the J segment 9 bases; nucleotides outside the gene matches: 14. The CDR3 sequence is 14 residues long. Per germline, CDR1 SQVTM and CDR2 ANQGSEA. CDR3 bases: TGCAGCGAATATTACAGGGGCATGGGTCAAAAACTGTTTTTT. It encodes CSEYYRGMGQKLFF.

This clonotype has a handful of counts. The CDR3 is CSARDQGGFGETQYF. CDR3 coding DNA: TGCAGTGCTAGAGATCAGGGGGGATTTGGAGAGACCCAGTACTTC. The gene calls are TRBV20-1 and TRBJ2-5, with D perhaps TRBD1 (7 bases). V lost 0 bases to trimming and J lost 4 bases, with 15 bases between them. The CDR3 is 15 residues long. Germline CDR1 and CDR2: DFQATT and SNEGSKA (reference sequence).

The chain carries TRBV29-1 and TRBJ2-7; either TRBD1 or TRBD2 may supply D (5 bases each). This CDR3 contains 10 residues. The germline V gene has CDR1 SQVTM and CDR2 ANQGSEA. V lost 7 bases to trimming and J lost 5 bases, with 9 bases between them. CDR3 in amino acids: CSAGGDEQYF. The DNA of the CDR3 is TGCAGCGCTGGGGGAGACGAGCAGTACTTC.

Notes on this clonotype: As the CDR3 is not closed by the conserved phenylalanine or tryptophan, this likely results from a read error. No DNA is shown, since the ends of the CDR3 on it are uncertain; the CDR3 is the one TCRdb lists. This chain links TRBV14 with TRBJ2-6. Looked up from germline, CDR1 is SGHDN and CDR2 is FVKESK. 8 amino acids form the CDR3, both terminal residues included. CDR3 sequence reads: CASSVGTS.

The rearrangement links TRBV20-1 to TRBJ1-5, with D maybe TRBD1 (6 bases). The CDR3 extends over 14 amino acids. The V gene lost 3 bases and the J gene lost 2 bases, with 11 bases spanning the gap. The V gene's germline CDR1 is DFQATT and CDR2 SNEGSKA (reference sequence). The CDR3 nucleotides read TGCAGTGCTAGTCGGGGGGCTGGCAATCAGCCCCAGCATTTT. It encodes CSASRGAGNQPQHF.

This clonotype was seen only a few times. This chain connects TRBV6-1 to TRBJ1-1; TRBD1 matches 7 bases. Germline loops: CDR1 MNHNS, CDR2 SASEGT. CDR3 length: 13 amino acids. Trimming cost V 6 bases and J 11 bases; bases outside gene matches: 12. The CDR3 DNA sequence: TGTGCCAGCAGCCATACAGGGGCGGAGGTCGCTTTCTTT. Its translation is CASSHTGAEVAFF.

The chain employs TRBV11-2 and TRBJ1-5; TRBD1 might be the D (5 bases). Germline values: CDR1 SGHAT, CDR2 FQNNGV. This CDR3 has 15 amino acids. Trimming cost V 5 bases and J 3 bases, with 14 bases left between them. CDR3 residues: CASSPGSSDNQPQHF. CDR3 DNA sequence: TGTGCCAGCAGCCCAGGGTCCTCAGACAATCAGCCCCAGCATTTT.

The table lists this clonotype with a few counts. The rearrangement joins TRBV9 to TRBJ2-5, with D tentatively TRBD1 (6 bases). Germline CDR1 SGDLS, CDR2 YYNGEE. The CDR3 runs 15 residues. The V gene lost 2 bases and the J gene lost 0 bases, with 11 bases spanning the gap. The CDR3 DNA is TGTGCCAGCAGCGTTGTAGGGGGAAACCAAGAGACCCAGTACTTC. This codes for CASSVVGGNQETQYF.

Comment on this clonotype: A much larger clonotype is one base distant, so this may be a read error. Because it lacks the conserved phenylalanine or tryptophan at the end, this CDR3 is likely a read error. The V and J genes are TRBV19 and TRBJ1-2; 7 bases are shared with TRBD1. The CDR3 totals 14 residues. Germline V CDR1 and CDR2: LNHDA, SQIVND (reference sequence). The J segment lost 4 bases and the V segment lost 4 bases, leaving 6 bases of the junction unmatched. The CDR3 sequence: CASSTTGAVYGYTV. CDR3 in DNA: TGTGCCAGTAGTACTACAGGGGCGGTCTATGGCTACACCGTC.

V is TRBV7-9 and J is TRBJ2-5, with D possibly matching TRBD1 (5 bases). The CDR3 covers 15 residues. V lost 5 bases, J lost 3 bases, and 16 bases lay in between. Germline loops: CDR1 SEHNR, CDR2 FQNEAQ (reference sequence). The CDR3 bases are TGTGCCAGCAGCCAAGAACGGCAGGGCAAAGAGACCCAGTACTTC. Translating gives CASSQERQGKETQYF.

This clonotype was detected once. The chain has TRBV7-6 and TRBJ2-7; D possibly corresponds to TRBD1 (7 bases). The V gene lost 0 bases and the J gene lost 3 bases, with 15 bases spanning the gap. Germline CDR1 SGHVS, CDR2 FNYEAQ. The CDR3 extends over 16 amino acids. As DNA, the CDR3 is TGTGCCAGCAGCTTAGCGGGGGGAGACAGGGACTACGAGCAGTACTTC. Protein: CASSLAGGDRDYEQYF.

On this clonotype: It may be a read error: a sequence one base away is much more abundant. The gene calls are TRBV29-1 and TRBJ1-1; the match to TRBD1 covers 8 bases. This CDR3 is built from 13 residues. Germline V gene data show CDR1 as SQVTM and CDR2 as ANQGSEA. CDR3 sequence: CGARQGSNTEAFF. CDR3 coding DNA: TGCGGCGCTAGACAGGGGTCAAACACTGAAGCTTTCTTT. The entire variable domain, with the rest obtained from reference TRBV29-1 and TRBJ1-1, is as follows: SAVISQKPSRDICQRGTSLTIQCQVDSQVTMMFWYRQQPGQSLTLIATANQGSEATYESGFVIDKFPISRPNLTFSTLTVSNMSPEDSSIYLCGARQGSNTEAFFGQGTRLTVV.

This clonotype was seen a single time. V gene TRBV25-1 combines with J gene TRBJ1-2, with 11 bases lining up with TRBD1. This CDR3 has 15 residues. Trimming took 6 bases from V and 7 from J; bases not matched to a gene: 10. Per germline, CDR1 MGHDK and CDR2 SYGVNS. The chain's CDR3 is CASSWTGGSYVGYTF. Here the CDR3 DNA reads TGTGCCAGCAGCTGGACAGGGGGCTCCTATGTTGGCTACACCTTC.